Each of the 13 T cell receptor beta chains below was sequenced from the same sample in a study of blood T cell repertoires in COVID-19. Sequencing was performed with immunoSEQ multiplex PCR; in TCRdb, only in-frame clones are kept and a portion is missing. The sample has fewer than 75,000 clones, under 95% seen once. The sequencing sample was made of peripheral blood. These receptors were collected from a human donor in a cohort sampled during active COVID-19.

The CDR3 DNA sequence: TGTGCCAGCAGCCGACTAGCGGGAGGATGGAAGGGCGCCTACGAGCAGTACTTC. It codes for CASSRLAGGWKGAYEQYF. The V gene is TRBV5-4, the J gene TRBJ2-7; TRBD2 matches at 13 bases. The V segment lost 4 bases and the J segment 2 bases; nucleotides outside the gene matches: 12. Germline V CDR1 and CDR2: SGHNT, YYREEE (reference sequence). The CDR3 loop spans 18 amino acids.

The chain couples TRBV19 to TRBJ2-1, with 9 positions matching TRBD2. The CDR3 contains 15 residues. Germline-derived CDR1 and CDR2 are LNHDA and SQIVND (reference sequence). The junction had 13 bases not matched to a gene; V was cut back by 9 bases and J by 7 bases. This chain's CDR3 is CASARSSGVVNEQFF. CDR3 DNA sequence: TGTGCCAGCGCTAGGTCTAGCGGGGTAGTAAATGAGCAGTTCTTC.

The V gene is TRBV18, the J gene TRBJ1-3; 7 bases line up with TRBD1. The trim removed 5 bases at V and 1 base at J, leaving 11 bases unmatched. This CDR3 region has 17 residues. Germline CDR1 reads KGHSH; CDR2 reads LQKENI. The CDR3 protein is CASSDRTGAGSGNTIYF. For the CDR3, the DNA is TGTGCCAGCTCAGATCGGACAGGCGCTGGTTCTGGAAACACCATATATTTT.

This clone was seen once. This chain uses TRBV6-2 or TRBV6-3 with TRBJ2-3; D is possibly TRBD2 (6 bases). Trimming removed 3 bases at V and 0 bases at J, with 10 bases between. This CDR3 contains 15 residues. CDR1 and CDR2 from the germline V gene are MNHEY and SVGEGT. In nucleotides, the CDR3 is TGTGCCAGCAGTTATAAACGGGGGAGCACAGATACGCAGTATTTT. Protein: CASSYKRGSTDTQYF.

The chain couples TRBV24-1 to TRBJ2-1; 7 bases agree with TRBD1. V was clipped by 7 bases and J by 8 bases; unmatched bases: 10. Germline lookup yields CDR1 KGHDR and CDR2 SFDVKD. This CDR3 has 14 amino acids. The CDR3 is CATRSGTDQHEQFF. The CDR3 bases are TGTGCCACCAGGTCCGGGACAGATCAGCATGAGCAGTTCTTC.

A single count supports this clone. The chain has TRBV30 and TRBJ2-7; a weak D match, TRBD1 (5 bases). The CDR3 loop spans 13 amino acids. Germline V lookup: CDR1 GTSNPN, CDR2 SVGIG (reference sequence). Trimming stripped 3 bases from V and 7 bases from J, with 16 bases between. For the CDR3, the DNA is TGTGCCTGGAGGGTAGGCAGGGTCGAGGAGCAGTACTTC. It translates to CAWRVGRVEEQYF.

This chain joins TRBV28 and TRBJ2-5, with 12 positions matching TRBD1. The CDR3 has 14 residues. The junction had 3 bases not matched to a gene; V was cut back by 6 bases and J by 4 bases. The germline CDR1 and CDR2 sequences are MDHEN and SYDVKM. The CDR3 is CASRGGQGAETQYF. DNA for the CDR3: TGTGCCAGCAGGGGGGGACAGGGGGCAGAGACCCAGTACTTC.

This sequence joins TRBV29-1 and TRBJ2-3; 8 bases are shared with TRBD1. The CDR3 is 13 residues long. After removal of 7 bases from V and 4 bases from J, the junction contained 7 bases not matched to a gene. CDR1 and CDR2 from the germline V gene are SQVTM and ANQGSEA. Written as DNA, the CDR3 is TGCAGCGGTGACAGGGGAACCTCAGATACGCAGTATTTT. Translated, it gives CSGDRGTSDTQYF.

This sequence joins TRBV5-1 and TRBJ2-7, with 10 bases matching TRBD2. Looked up from germline, CDR1 is SGHRS and CDR2 is YFSETQ. This CDR3 has 15 amino acids. The junction had 4 bases not matched to a gene; V was cut back by 4 bases and J by 0 bases. In DNA form, the CDR3 reads TGCGCCAGCAGCGTCGCTAGCGGGAGCTCCTACGAGCAGTACTTC. This sequence encodes CASSVASGSSYEQYF. Combining the CDR3 with reference TRBV5-1 and TRBJ2-7 gives the whole variable domain KAGVTQTPRYLIKTRGQQVTLSCSPISGHRSVSWYQQTPGQGLQFLFEYFSETQRNKGNFPGRFSGRQFSNSRSEMNVSTLELGDSALYLCASSVASGSSYEQYFGPGTRLTVT.

This clone was detected only once. The rearrangement joins TRBV10-3 to TRBJ2-1; 9 positions agree with TRBD2. V shed 10 bases and J 3 bases; nucleotides not matched to a gene: 4. The CDR3 is 13 amino acids. Per the germline V gene, CDR1 is ENHRY and CDR2 is SYGVKD. Here the CDR3 reads CASRLADYNEQFF. The CDR3 DNA sequence: TGTGCCAGCCGACTAGCGGACTACAATGAGCAGTTCTTC.

This chain connects TRBV7-2 to TRBJ1-5; no definite D call. The CDR3 consists of 13 residues. CDR1 SGHTA and CDR2 FQGNSA come from the germline V gene. V gave up 5 bases and J gave up 6 bases, with 11 bases separating them. As DNA, the CDR3 is TGTGCCAGCAGCCAACATGAGGGTCAGCCCCAGCATTTT. Translating it yields CASSQHEGQPQHF. The whole variable domain, remainder taken from reference TRBV7-2 and TRBJ1-5, is GAGVSQSPSNKVTEKGKDVELRCDPISGHTALYWYRQSLGQGLEFLIYFQGNSAPDKSGLPSDRFSAERTGGSVSTLTIQRTQQEDSAVYLCASSQHEGQPQHFGDGTRLSIL.

The chain employs TRBV5-8 and TRBJ2-7, with a possible D match to TRBD1 (7 bases). Germline assignment: CDR1 SGHTS and CDR2 YDEGEE. This CDR3 is 15 amino acids long. The V and J ends lost 2 bases and 3 bases respectively, with 15 bases between them. This chain's CDR3 is CASSFRTGGSYEQYF. Here the CDR3 DNA reads TGTGCCAGCAGCTTCCGGACAGGAGGGAGCTACGAGCAGTACTTC.

V gene TRBV21-1 combines with J gene TRBJ1-6; the table's D gene call, TRBD1, was not cross checked with the DNA. TRBV21-1 is a known pseudogene. This CDR3 spans 20 amino acids. The CDR3 spells CASSPRTGWFVKRHNSPLHF. Written as DNA, the CDR3 is TGTGCCAGCAGCCCACGGACAGGGTGGTTCGTCAAGCGGCATAATTCACCCCTCCACTTT.